The sequence of this TCR beta chain was determined in a study of blood T cell repertoires in COVID-19. Across the study: From the United States, Italy and Spain came samples of acute and convalescent COVID-19. T cells, B-cell-depleted T cells, or PBMCs provided the cDNA or gDNA that served as material.

The CDR3 extends over 13 amino acids. V was shortened by 1 base and J by 5 bases, with 6 bases between the two germline ends. In germline, CDR1 is SGHTA, CDR2 FQGNSA. Authors' methods: Amplification with reference gene primers provided the estimates of nucleated cell counts. Sequenced by immunoSEQ multiplex PCR; TCRdb stores in-frame clones only, minus some. V and J calls plus clone size are reproduced from that table; the DNA served to infer D and trimming. Of 200,000 to 250,000 clones detected, just under 85% appear once; the ten largest clones hold around 6.4%. This TCR was sampled from a woman aged 55 to 70 with active or convalescent COVID-19. Sequencing was performed on peripheral blood. The chain links TRBV7-2 to TRBJ1-5; D remains unclear. CDR3 bases: TGTGCCAGCAGCTTAGACGACTATCAGCCCCAGCATTTT. It yields the protein CASSLDDYQPQHF.